The 27 T cell receptor beta chains reported below all come from one sample, sequenced in a study of shared clonotypes between healthy human individuals. Measured with immunoSEQ multiplex PCR; TCRdb has only the in-frame clones, and not every one. The sample comprises under 850,000 clones, roughly 72% of which are singletons, and 1.8% rests with the top ten. The sequencing input was memory CD4+ T cells sorted from blood. Specified subset: CD45RA-negative fraction. The receptor source for this set is a woman under 40 in good health.

In its sample, this clone was seen many times. The rearrangement uses TRBV28 and TRBJ2-1; D not certain. CDR3 length equals 13 residues. Per germline, CDR1 MDHEN and CDR2 SYDVKM. V lost 2 bases and J 4 bases, leaving 6 bases between the germline ends. For the CDR3, the DNA is TGTGCCAGCAGTTTAGCACAGTACAATGAGCAGTTCTTC. It translates to CASSLAQYNEQFF.

The chain is built from TRBV5-4 and TRBJ2-1; D not resolved. This CDR3 region has 17 residues. Trimming shortened V by 5 bases and J by 0 bases, and 18 bases separated the two germline ends. Germline CDR1 SGHNT, CDR2 YYREEE (reference sequence). Written as DNA, the CDR3 is TGTGCCAGCAGTAAGGCCTCATATTATAGCTCCTACAATGAGCAGTTCTTC. This gives the protein CASSKASYYSSYNEQFF.

The V call is TRBV4-1, the J call TRBJ2-5; 7 positions match TRBD2. V shed 0 bases and J 2 bases; nucleotides not matched to a gene: 9. CDR3 size: 17 residues. Germline V gene sequence: CDR1 MGHRA, CDR2 YSYEKL. The CDR3 DNA reads TGCGCCAGCAGCCAAGAATGGGCTAGCGGTACACAAGAGACCCAGTACTTC. Translated, it gives CASSQEWASGTQETQYF.

About this clone itself: The identical CDR3 is also encoded by other nucleotide sequences in the sample. The chain uses TRBV27 and TRBJ2-7; TRBD1 matches at 10 bases. This CDR3 region has 15 residues. V lost 3 bases to trimming and J lost 2 bases; unmatched junction nucleotides: 4. Germline V gene data show CDR1 as MNHEY and CDR2 as SMNVEV (reference sequence). The CDR3 DNA is TGTGCCAGCAGTTTTTTGGGACAGGGGACCTACGAGCAGTACTTC. It encodes CASSFLGQGTYEQYF.

This clone was observed once. The chain has TRBV18 and TRBJ2-5; perhaps TRBD1 as D (6 bases). CDR1 is KGHSH, CDR2 LQKENI, per germline. V was shortened by 10 bases and J by 4 bases, with 16 bases between the two germline ends. The CDR3 has 13 residues. In nucleotides, the CDR3 is TGTGCCACAACGAGACAGGCGCTAGAGACCCAGTACTTC. Residues: CATTRQALETQYF.

This clone was found once. V and J are TRBV28 and TRBJ1-3, with D possibly TRBD1 on 5 matching bases. The ends were cut back, 7 bases at V and 2 bases at J, with 12 bases in the middle. The V gene's germline CDR1 is MDHEN and CDR2 SYDVKM. The CDR3 extends over 14 amino acids. CDR3 in amino acids: CASTQGGAGNTIYF. CDR3 coding DNA: TGTGCCAGCACCCAGGGAGGGGCTGGAAACACCATATATTTT.

A word on this clone: A far bigger clonotype differs at one base, so this is likely a read error. DNA of the CDR3: TGTGCCAGCAGTTTACCGGGAGCAGATACGCAGTATTTT. It codes for CASSLPGADTQYF. V gene TRBV28 combines with J gene TRBJ2-3; maybe TRBD2 (6 bases). Germline CDR1 reads MDHEN; CDR2 reads SYDVKM. The CDR3 is made up of 13 amino acids. V lost 2 bases, J lost 4 bases, and 7 bases lay in between.

CDR3 loop: CASSFRVANEKLFF. Written as DNA, the CDR3 is TGTGCCAGCAGTTTCAGGGTGGCTAATGAAAAACTGTTTTTT. V usage is TRBV28 and J usage is TRBJ1-4, with D perhaps TRBD1 (5 bases). Germline V gene lookup returns CDR1 MDHEN and CDR2 SYDVKM. CDR3 size: 14 residues. V lost 3 bases and J 3 bases, leaving 8 bases between the germline ends. Full variable domain (missing parts from reference TRBV28 and TRBJ1-4): DVKVTQSSRYLVKRTGEKVFLECVQDMDHENMFWYRQDPGLGLRLIYFSYDVKMKEKGDIPEGYSVSREKKERFSLILESASTNQTSMYLCASSFRVANEKLFFGSGTQLSVL.

The chain uses TRBV7-8 and TRBJ1-5; D is unresolved. V gave up 0 bases and J gave up 1 base, with 10 bases separating them. Germline CDR1 reads SGHVS; CDR2 reads FQNEAQ. The CDR3 spans 16 residues. This chain's CDR3 is CASSLASGMSNQPQHF. The CDR3 DNA reads as TGTGCCAGCAGCTTAGCGTCGGGGATGAGCAATCAGCCCCAGCATTTT.

This clone was picked up many times. The chain combines TRBV11-2 with TRBJ1-2; 10 bases align to TRBD1. Unmatched junction bases numbered 10, after V lost 5 bases and J lost 10 bases. This CDR3 is built from 14 residues. Germline loops: CDR1 SGHAT, CDR2 FQNNGV. CDR3 amino acids: CASSHSGGQGLYTF. In nucleotides, the CDR3 is TGTGCCAGCAGCCATTCGGGGGGACAGGGGCTCTACACCTTC.

This chain connects TRBV28 to TRBJ1-5; possibly TRBD1 for D (5 bases). The length of the CDR3 is 16 residues. Trimming took 3 bases from V and 1 from J, leaving 13 bases between them. Per germline, CDR1 MDHEN and CDR2 SYDVKM. CDR3: CASSLSTGTSNQPQHF. CDR3 nucleotide sequence: TGTGCCAGCAGTTTGTCTACGGGGACGAGCAATCAGCCCCAGCATTTT. The whole variable domain, filled in from reference TRBV28 and TRBJ1-5, reads DVKVTQSSRYLVKRTGEKVFLECVQDMDHENMFWYRQDPGLGLRLIYFSYDVKMKEKGDIPEGYSVSREKKERFSLILESASTNQTSMYLCASSLSTGTSNQPQHFGDGTRLSIL.

The J gene is TRBJ2-7, the V gene TRBV5-1; D is uncertain. This CDR3 contains 14 residues. Germline V lookup: CDR1 SGHRS, CDR2 YFSETQ. V was shortened by 5 bases and J by 4 bases, with 16 bases between the two germline ends. The CDR3 loop is CASRGAGTRYEQYF. In DNA, the CDR3 is TGCGCCAGCAGAGGTGCAGGAACGAGGTACGAGCAGTACTTC.

This clone was seen a few times. The gene calls are TRBV18 and TRBJ1-1; D perhaps matches TRBD1 (6 bases). The CDR3 sequence is 14 residues long. Germline CDR1 KGHSH, CDR2 LQKENI. The V gene lost 6 bases and the J gene lost 0 bases, with 11 bases spanning the gap. In DNA form, the CDR3 reads TGTGCCAGCTCCCTGACAGGAATGAACACTGAAGCTTTCTTT. The encoded protein is CASSLTGMNTEAFF.

This chain uses TRBV29-1 with TRBJ2-6; no clear D. CDR3 length equals 16 residues. The germline gives CDR1 SQVTM, CDR2 ANQGSEA. V was clipped by 6 bases and J by 0 bases, with 15 bases between them. CDR3 in amino acids: CSVGRDSSSGANVLTF. The DNA for the CDR3 is TGCAGCGTGGGAAGAGACTCGAGCTCTGGGGCCAACGTCCTGACTTTC. Filled out from reference TRBV29-1 and TRBJ2-6, the complete variable domain reads SAVISQKPSRDICQRGTSLTIQCQVDSQVTMMFWYRQQPGQSLTLIATANQGSEATYESGFVIDKFPISRPNLTFSTLTVSNMSPEDSSIYLCSVGRDSSSGANVLTFGAGSRLTVL.

V usage is TRBV7-6 and J usage is TRBJ2-7, with 8 bases aligning to TRBD1. The V gene's germline CDR1 is SGHVS and CDR2 FNYEAQ. The CDR3 runs 14 residues. J lost 5 bases, V lost 5 bases, and 8 bases had no gene match. The CDR3 spells CASSAGTGNNEQYF. CDR3 nucleotides: TGTGCCAGCAGCGCCGGGACAGGTAATAACGAGCAGTACTTC.

The chain has TRBV12-5 and TRBJ2-1; D is possibly TRBD1 (6 bases). The germline CDR1 and CDR2 sequences are LGHNT and FRNRAP. This CDR3 comprises 15 residues. Deletions cut 3 bases from V and 8 bases from J, with 17 bases between. DNA for the CDR3: TGTGCTAGTGGTTTAAGGGCTCTACAGGGAGATGAGCAGTTCTTC. Translated, it gives CASGLRALQGDEQFF.

This sequence joins TRBV7-9 and TRBJ2-7, with TRBD2 matching over 12 bases. J gave up 0 bases and V 6 bases, and 6 bases lay outside the gene matches. Germline V CDR1 and CDR2: SEHNR, FQNEAQ (reference sequence). The CDR3 spans 16 residues. CDR3 coding DNA: TGTGCCAGCAGTGGACTAGCGGGATTAGGCTCCTACGAGCAGTACTTC. It encodes CASSGLAGLGSYEQYF.

The J gene is TRBJ2-1, the V gene TRBV7-6, with TRBD1 as a possible D gene (6 bases). The CDR3 has 17 amino acids. Trimming removed 5 bases at V and 6 bases at J, with 23 bases between. Germline values: CDR1 SGHVS, CDR2 FNYEAQ. CDR3: CASSPSPTGQFGNEQFF. The CDR3 region has the DNA TGTGCCAGCAGCCCGTCTCCTACAGGGCAATTCGGCAATGAGCAGTTCTTC.

CDR3 protein: CASSIKTGASQPQHF. Here the CDR3 DNA reads TGTGCCAGTAGTATTAAAACAGGGGCGAGTCAGCCCCAGCATTTT. This chain joins TRBV19 and TRBJ1-5; the match to TRBD1 covers 7 bases. The CDR3 loop spans 15 amino acids. The germline V gene encodes CDR1 LNHDA and CDR2 SQIVND (reference sequence). V dropped 3 bases and J dropped 6; count of bases not matched to a gene: 8.

The chain has TRBV11-2 and TRBJ2-3, with D possibly matching TRBD2 (5 bases). Germline values: CDR1 SGHAT, CDR2 FQNNGV. The CDR3 runs to 16 residues. The V end lost 0 bases, the J end lost 3 bases, and 13 bases lay between the germline ends. CDR3 DNA sequence: TGTGCCAGCAGCTTAGATGCGGGTCTCTATACAGATACGCAGTATTTT. Its translation: CASSLDAGLYTDTQYF.

The chain recombines TRBV11-3 with TRBJ2-5; 7 bases are shared with TRBD1. This CDR3 is built from 16 residues. The junction had 9 bases not matched to a gene; V was cut back by 5 bases and J by 0 bases. The germline V gene has CDR1 SGHNT and CDR2 YENEEA. The CDR3 DNA follows: TGTGCCAGCAGCCCCCGACAGGGTTCGTACCAAGAGACCCAGTACTTC. Residues: CASSPRQGSYQETQYF.

The chain is built from TRBV6-6 and TRBJ2-7; D remains ambiguous. The CDR3 sequence is 11 residues long. The V end lost 5 bases, the J end lost 7 bases, and 9 bases lay between the germline ends. Per germline, CDR1 MNHNY and CDR2 SVGAGI (reference sequence). In nucleotides, the CDR3 is TGTGCCAGCAGTAATAAAGGAGAGCAGTACTTC. Translated, it gives CASSNKGEQYF.

The rearrangement joins TRBV5-1 to TRBJ2-7; 10 bases are shared with TRBD1. This CDR3 has 14 residues. Losses at the gene ends were 4 bases for V and 6 bases for J; bases not matched to a gene: 7. Germline-derived CDR1 and CDR2 are SGHRS and YFSETQ. CDR3 sequence reads: CASSPGTGEFEQYF. CDR3 nucleotides: TGCGCCAGCAGCCCCGGGACAGGGGAGTTCGAGCAGTACTTC.

The rearrangement links TRBV18 to TRBJ2-7, with 11 bases matching TRBD2. Per the germline V gene, CDR1 is KGHSH and CDR2 is LQKENI. This CDR3 spans 14 amino acids. V lost 3 bases, J lost 4 bases, and 2 bases stayed unmatched. The DNA of the CDR3 is TGTGCCAGCTCACCTGTAGCGGGAGGGTACGAGCAGTACTTC. Protein sequence: CASSPVAGGYEQYF.

The J gene is TRBJ2-1, the V gene TRBV6-1; 8 bases line up with TRBD2. In germline, CDR1 is MNHNS, CDR2 SASEGT. The CDR3 sequence is 14 residues long. V lost 8 bases and J lost 2; bases outside the gene matches: 5. The CDR3 DNA reads as TGTGCCAGCTCTATACTAGCGGCCTACAATGAGCAGTTCTTC. Translating gives CASSILAAYNEQFF.

This rearrangement joins TRBV5-6 to TRBJ1-1, with D unresolved. The germline V gene has CDR1 SGHDT and CDR2 YYEEEE. CDR3 length: 16 residues. Trimming took off 0 bases at V and 0 bases at J, with 12 bases between the two ends. CDR3 coding DNA: TGTGCCAGCAGCTTGGAGGTCAGGAGAATGAACACTGAAGCTTTCTTT. Translating gives CASSLEVRRMNTEAFF.

The chain has TRBV14 and TRBJ2-7, with a weak D call TRBD2 (5 bases). Germline V gene sequence: CDR1 SGHDN, CDR2 FVKESK. V was clipped by 3 bases and J by 1 base, with 19 bases between them. The CDR3 spans 17 residues. CDR3: CASSQELGAGGSYEQYF. The CDR3 DNA reads TGTGCCAGCAGCCAGGAGTTGGGAGCCGGCGGGTCCTACGAGCAGTACTTC.